Sequencing of this T cell receptor beta chain was carried out in a study of T-cell memory formation after mild COVID-19. Study-wide results and caveats: CD4+ bias marked clones expanding day 15 to 37, unlike balanced contracting clones. Second-wave clones peaking on day 37 lacked confirmed SARS-CoV-2 specificity. For contracting clones, CD4+ ones sat mainly in CM and EM, CD8+ in EMRA.

Trimming removed 7 bases from V and 2 bases from J, with 12 bases in between. CDR1 is SNHLY, CDR2 FYNNEI, per germline. The CDR3 spans 14 residues. One entry per CDR3 protein results from TCRdb running MiXCR on the 5' RACE reads. The sample includes 150,000 to 200,000 distinct CDR3 sequences, approximately 15% seen only once; the top ten take around an eighth. A remark on this clonotype: The antigen remains unidentified.

The chain carries TRBV2 and TRBJ2-1; D unresolved. Sequenced sample: PBMCs or a T cell subset sorted from them (not recorded which). The sequence was obtained from an adult woman who had mild COVID-19 (a few samples of this study predate the infection). Cell type and time point are not known. The CDR3 loop is CASMKEGTYNEQFF. CDR3 DNA: TGTGCCAGCATGAAAGAAGGAACCTACAATGAGCAGTTCTTC.